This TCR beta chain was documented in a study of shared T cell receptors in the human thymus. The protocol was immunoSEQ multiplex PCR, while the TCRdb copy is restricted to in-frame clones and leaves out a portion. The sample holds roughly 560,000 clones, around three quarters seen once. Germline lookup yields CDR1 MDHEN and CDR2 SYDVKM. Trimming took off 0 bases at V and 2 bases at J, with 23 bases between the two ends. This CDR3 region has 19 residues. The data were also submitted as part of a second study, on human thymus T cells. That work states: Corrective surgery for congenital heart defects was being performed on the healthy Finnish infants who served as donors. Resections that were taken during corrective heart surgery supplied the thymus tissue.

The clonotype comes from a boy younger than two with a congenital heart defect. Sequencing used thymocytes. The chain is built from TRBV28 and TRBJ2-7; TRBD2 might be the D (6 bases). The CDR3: CASSLCDRETGTRTYEQYF. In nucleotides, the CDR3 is TGTGCCAGCAGTTTATGCGACCGTGAAACTGGGACTCGAACCTACGAGCAGTACTTC. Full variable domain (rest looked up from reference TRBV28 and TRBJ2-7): DVKVTQSSRYLVKRTGEKVFLECVQDMDHENMFWYRQDPGLGLRLIYFSYDVKMKEKGDIPEGYSVSREKKERFSLILESASTNQTSMYLCASSLCDRETGTRTYEQYFGPGTRLTVT.